The clone carrying this T cell receptor (beta chain) has just a few counts. The germline V gene has CDR1 DFQATT and CDR2 SNEGSKA (reference sequence). This CDR3 comprises 13 residues. Trimming stripped 6 bases from V and 4 bases from J, with 15 bases between. The data were taken from a study of identical twins. TCRdb recomputed calls from the 5' RACE reads with MiXCR, one row per CDR3 protein. Among some 440,000 distinct CDR3 sequences listed, less than 25% were seen once. The same specimen was also included in a second study, on T cells expressing NK-cell markers.

This clonotype originated in a woman between 18 and 29 years old in good health. The V call is TRBV20-1, the J call TRBJ2-5; D possibly corresponds to TRBD1 (6 bases). The sample consisted of CD4+ T cells sorted from blood. This CDR3 reads CSARGPPSETQYF. In nucleotides, the CDR3 is TGCAGTGCCAGGGGTCCGCCGTCAGAGACCCAGTACTTC.